These 9 T cell receptor beta chains originate from one sample sequenced in a study of T cell responses to AZD1222 COVID-19 vaccine (dated by TCRdb to the early 2020s). Receptors were amplified or captured by the immunoSEQ multiplex PCR assay. This immuneACCESS table, as held by TCRdb, lists in-frame sequences with V and J called but not all clones. Of the missing ones, under half trace to an unresolved V gene in checked studies; the others have no known cause. The table for this sample lists 140,000 or so clones; about 91% of them were counted only once. The ten largest clones capture 1.5% to 2% of the sample. The time point label here, explained by the study, means: baseline before first vaccination. This specimen consisted of peripheral blood, obtained on day 0 of AZD1222 vaccination. These TCRs come from an adult in good health.

V is TRBV5-1 and J is TRBJ2-3; 11 bases agree with TRBD2. The V gene's germline CDR1 is SGHRS and CDR2 YFSETQ. The junction had 2 bases not matched to a gene; V was cut back by 2 bases and J by 0 bases. The CDR3 loop spans 16 amino acids. The CDR3 DNA follows: TGCGCCAGCAGCTTTGGGACTAGCGGAAGCACAGATACGCAGTATTTT. Translated, it gives CASSFGTSGSTDTQYF. The full variable domain, rest sourced from reference TRBV5-1 and TRBJ2-3, is KAGVTQTPRYLIKTRGQQVTLSCSPISGHRSVSWYQQTPGQGLQFLFEYFSETQRNKGNFPGRFSGRQFSNSRSEMNVSTLELGDSALYLCASSFGTSGSTDTQYFGPGTRLTVL.

The chain couples TRBV4-3 to TRBJ1-3; 8 nucleotides align to TRBD1. The germline CDR1 and CDR2 sequences are LGHNA and YSLEER. V gave up 0 bases and J gave up 7 bases; unmatched junction bases: 8. This CDR3 contains 16 residues. The CDR3 DNA reads TGCGCCAGCAGCCAAGATCAGTCCAGGGGGCTCAACACCATATATTTT. As protein: CASSQDQSRGLNTIYF.

The J gene is TRBJ2-2, the V gene TRBV4-2, with 8 bases lining up with TRBD1. This CDR3 comprises 15 residues. Unmatched junction bases numbered 11, after V lost 8 bases and J lost 6 bases. CDR1 is LGHNA and CDR2 is YNFKEQ in the germline V gene. The chain's CDR3 is CASARQGLEAGELFF. The CDR3 nucleotides are TGTGCCAGCGCAAGACAGGGGTTAGAGGCCGGGGAGCTGTTTTTT.

This clone has only a few counts. The chain uses TRBV7-2 and TRBJ2-3, with TRBD2 matching over 8 bases. Trimming cost V 4 bases and J 4 bases; bases outside gene matches: 7. Germline lookup yields CDR1 SGHTA and CDR2 FQGNSA. The CDR3 length is 15 residues. This CDR3 is CASSSSGLAPDTQYF. CDR3 in DNA: TGTGCCAGCAGCTCGTCTGGACTAGCCCCAGATACGCAGTATTTT.

V usage is TRBV3-1 (or the pseudogene TRBV3-2) and J usage is TRBJ2-1; 7 bases are shared with TRBD2. CDR1 is LGHDT, CDR2 YNNKEL, per germline (reference sequence). CDR3 length equals 16 residues. The V gene end was trimmed by 1 base and the J gene end by 8 bases; junction bases not matched to a gene: 11. DNA for the CDR3: TGTGCCAGCAGCCAAGGAAAGGCGGGGGTCCGGGATGAGCAGTTCTTC. It translates to CASSQGKAGVRDEQFF.

The chain uses TRBV27 and TRBJ2-1; perhaps TRBD2 as D (7 bases). This CDR3 region has 15 residues. Germline lookup yields CDR1 MNHEY and CDR2 SMNVEV (reference sequence). V was clipped by 6 bases and J by 4 bases, with 16 bases between them. The DNA of the CDR3 is TGTGCCAGCAGCGGGGAGGGGGTAGGGTACAATGAGCAGTTCTTC. It codes for CASSGEGVGYNEQFF.

This chain uses TRBV5-1 with TRBJ1-6; D call uncertain. V was cut by 0 bases and J by 8 bases, with 12 bases left in between. Germline V gene lookup returns CDR1 SGHRS and CDR2 YFSETQ. The CDR3 has 15 amino acids. In DNA form, the CDR3 reads TGCGCCAGCAGCTTGGTGTCACGACGGGATTCACCCCTCCACTTT. Amino acid sequence: CASSLVSRRDSPLHF.

The V gene is TRBV4-1, the J gene TRBJ1-1; a weak D match, TRBD1 (6 bases). Trimming removed 1 base from V and 6 bases from J, with 12 bases in between. CDR3 length equals 14 residues. The V gene's germline CDR1 is MGHRA and CDR2 YSYEKL. DNA of the CDR3: TGCGCCAGCAGCCAAGCCGCGGACAGTGCTGAAGCTTTCTTT. This codes for CASSQAADSAEAFF.

The chain recombines TRBV5-1 with TRBJ2-5; TRBD2 matches 8 bases. The CDR3 loop spans 16 amino acids. The V gene end was trimmed by 0 bases and the J gene end by 0 bases; junction bases not matched to a gene: 4. CDR1 is SGHRS and CDR2 is YFSETQ in the germline V gene. CDR3 in DNA: TGCGCCAGCAGCTTGGGGCCTAGCGGGCACCAAGAGACCCAGTACTTC. It translates to CASSLGPSGHQETQYF.